Shown below are 19 T cell receptor beta chains from a single sample sequenced in a study of cytomegalovirus exposure and HLA in healthy donors. PCR was performed using 60 Vbeta and 13 Jbeta primers. Sequencing was performed with immunoSEQ multiplex PCR; in TCRdb, only in-frame clones are kept and a portion is missing. The data show 180,000 or so clones, about 81% seen once. Sequenced material: PBMCs. The source of these receptors is a woman in her fifties or sixties in good health and CMV-seropositive.

The CDR3 region has the DNA TGCAGCGTCGCCCCAGGGATTTCCATTATCACAGATACGCAGTATTTT. This gives the protein CSVAPGISIITDTQYF. J is TRBJ2-3 and V is TRBV29-1; TRBD1 is a possible D gene (5 bases). Trimming took off 6 bases at V and 2 bases at J, with 21 bases between the two ends. Per the germline V gene, CDR1 is SQVTM and CDR2 is ANQGSEA. There are 16 residues in the CDR3.

V is TRBV28 and J is TRBJ1-2; D call uncertain. This CDR3 spans 11 amino acids. The germline CDR1 and CDR2 sequences are MDHEN and SYDVKM. Trimming left V 6 bases short and J 8 bases short, with 10 bases between. The CDR3 loop is CASRSYGGYTF. CDR3 bases: TGTGCCAGCAGGAGCTACGGGGGCTACACCTTC.

The V gene is TRBV30, the J gene TRBJ2-1, with 13 bases fitting TRBD2. Germline V gene lookup returns CDR1 GTSNPN and CDR2 SVGIG (reference sequence). The CDR3 spans 15 residues. J lost 7 bases, V lost 2 bases, and 5 bases had no gene match. The CDR3 region has the DNA TGTGCCTGGAGTTTACTAGCGGGAGGGAAGAATGAGCAGTTCTTC. This translates into CAWSLLAGGKNEQFF. The whole variable domain, filled in from reference TRBV30 and TRBJ2-1, reads SQTIHQWPATLVQPVGSPLSLECTVEGTSNPNLYWYRQAAGRGLQLLFYSVGIGQISSEVPQNLSASRPQDRQFILSSKKLLLSDSGFYLCAWSLLAGGKNEQFFGPGTRLTVL.

This clone was found a few times. This chain connects TRBV19 to TRBJ2-7; 10 bases line up with TRBD1. The CDR3 covers 14 residues. Germline loops: CDR1 LNHDA, CDR2 SQIVND (reference sequence). Unmatched junction bases numbered 7, after V lost 7 bases and J lost 4 bases. The CDR3 coding sequence is TGTGCCAGTACCGCCGGGACAGGGGTATACGAGCAGTACTTC. This translates into CASTAGTGVYEQYF.

This chain connects TRBV6-6 to TRBJ2-7, with 8 bases that match TRBD1. Germline V gene lookup returns CDR1 MNHNY and CDR2 SVGAGI (reference sequence). J was trimmed by 3 bases and V by 10 bases; bases with no gene match: 8. This CDR3 has 13 amino acids. CDR3 region: CATKDRVLYEQYF. CDR3 coding DNA: TGTGCCACCAAGGACAGGGTCCTCTACGAGCAGTACTTC.

The V gene is TRBV29-1, the J gene TRBJ2-1; 9 positions match TRBD2. The CDR3 length is 16 residues. The trim removed 7 bases at V and 0 bases at J, leaving 10 bases unmatched. Per germline, CDR1 SQVTM and CDR2 ANQGSEA. The CDR3 sequence is CSARTSATFSYNEQFF. The CDR3 DNA reads as TGCAGCGCCCGGACTAGCGCTACATTCTCCTACAATGAGCAGTTCTTC.

V usage is TRBV4-3 and J usage is TRBJ2-3; D perhaps matches TRBD2 (6 bases). CDR3 size: 15 residues. The germline gives CDR1 LGHNA, CDR2 YSLEER. The V end was cut by 1 base, the J end by 4 bases, with 12 bases between. This chain's CDR3 is CASSQGRDVADTQYF. The CDR3 bases are TGCGCCAGCAGCCAAGGGAGGGATGTGGCAGATACGCAGTATTTT.

The chain is built from TRBV18 and TRBJ2-1; D unclear. V gave up 3 bases and J gave up 0 bases, with 9 bases separating them. This CDR3 spans 15 amino acids. The V gene's germline CDR1 is KGHSH and CDR2 LQKENI. CDR3 sequence (DNA): TGTGCCAGCTCACCCCCGCAGGACTCCTACAATGAGCAGTTCTTC. The encoded protein is CASSPPQDSYNEQFF.

The J gene is TRBJ1-1, the V gene TRBV15; no definite D call. Germline assignment: CDR1 LNHNV and CDR2 YYDKDF (reference sequence). Trimming took off 3 bases at V and 2 bases at J, with 10 bases between the two ends. CDR3 length equals 14 residues. The CDR3 DNA follows: TGTGCCACCAGCAGGGCCGGGAGTAACACTGAAGCTTTCTTT. The encoded protein is CATSRAGSNTEAFF.

This clone was found once. V is TRBV6-5 and J is TRBJ1-1; D may be TRBD1 (5 bases). Trimming stripped 2 bases from V and 2 bases from J, with 9 bases between. The CDR3 loop spans 14 amino acids. CDR1 MNHEY and CDR2 SVGAGI come from the germline V gene. Here the CDR3 DNA reads TGTGCCAGCAGTTACCAGGGTGACAACACTGAAGCTTTCTTT. This codes for CASSYQGDNTEAFF.

In regard to this clone: The junction differs from germline at one of its ends, possibly a read error. CDR3 bases: TGTTCCAGCAGCTTGGGCAACACTGAAGCTTTCTTT. It specifies CSSSLGNTEAFF. This sequence joins TRBV7-9 and TRBJ1-1; the D is unclear. The CDR3 runs to 12 residues. In germline, CDR1 is SEHNR, CDR2 FQNEAQ (reference sequence).

The chain employs TRBV7-8 and TRBJ2-1; 9 bases align to TRBD2. CDR3 length: 17 residues. Germline V lookup: CDR1 SGHVS, CDR2 FQNEAQ. With 5 bases clipped from V and 3 bases from J, the junction kept 11 bases outside the gene matches. This CDR3 is CASSLKWGTSLYNEQFF. The CDR3 nucleotides are TGTGCCAGCAGCCTAAAATGGGGGACTAGCCTCTACAATGAGCAGTTCTTC. Drawing the rest from reference TRBV7-8 and TRBJ2-1, the complete variable domain is GAGVSQSPRYKVAKRGQDVALRCDPISGHVSLFWYQQALGQGPEFLTYFQNEAQLDKSGLPSDRFFAERPEGSVSTLKIQRTQQEDSAVYLCASSLKWGTSLYNEQFFGPGTRLTVL.

The rearrangement links TRBV13 to TRBJ2-2; possibly TRBD1 for D (6 bases). Germline assignment: CDR1 PRHDT and CDR2 FYEKMQ (reference sequence). The CDR3 runs 15 residues. V shed 5 bases and J shed 0 bases, with 10 bases lying between them. CDR3 sequence (DNA): TGTGCCAGCAGCCTCGGACAGACGAACACCGGGGAGCTGTTTTTT. This sequence encodes CASSLGQTNTGELFF.

The chain recombines TRBV30 with TRBJ1-2, with D perhaps matching TRBD1 (5 bases). The germline V and J ends were trimmed by 0 bases and 4 bases, with 9 bases remaining between them. This CDR3 contains 13 residues. Germline V gene lookup returns CDR1 GTSNPN and CDR2 SVGIG (reference sequence). Written as DNA, the CDR3 is TGTGCCTGGAGTGTCGGGGGGTCCTATGGCTACACCTTC. Its protein is CAWSVGGSYGYTF.

This CDR3 is CASSLDAGTGYETQYF. DNA for the CDR3: TGTGCCAGCAGCTTGGACGCCGGGACAGGGTACGAGACCCAGTACTTC. The chain links TRBV5-4 to TRBJ2-5, with 9 bases that match TRBD1. CDR3 size: 16 residues. Trimming cost V 0 bases and J 5 bases; bases outside gene matches: 8. CDR1 and CDR2 (germline): SGHNT, YYREEE (reference sequence).

The rearrangement uses TRBV6-6 and TRBJ1-4; D might be TRBD1 (6 bases). V lost 2 bases and J lost 7, with 17 bases in between. Germline V CDR1 and CDR2: MNHNY, SVGAGI (reference sequence). The CDR3 extends over 16 amino acids. The CDR3 DNA reads TGTGCCAGCAGTTACGGGGGCGGGGGAGGAGGTGAAAAACTGTTTTTT. Translation gives CASSYGGGGGGEKLFF.

This chain connects TRBV6-6 to TRBJ1-3, with a tentative D call TRBD1 (5 bases). Germline V CDR1 and CDR2: MNHNY, SVGAGI (reference sequence). The CDR3 covers 14 residues. V dropped 6 bases and J dropped 0 bases, with 9 bases sitting between them. Written as DNA, the CDR3 is TGTGCCAGCAGACCGACAGCCTCTGGAAACACCATATATTTT. Its protein product is CASRPTASGNTIYF.

The V call is TRBV28, the J call TRBJ1-2; D remains unclear. This CDR3 region has 13 residues. V was shortened by 6 bases and J by 0 bases, with 8 bases between the two germline ends. Germline V CDR1 and CDR2: MDHEN, SYDVKM. The CDR3 sequence is CASSPVTNYGYTF. CDR3 DNA: TGTGCCAGCAGCCCAGTAACTAACTATGGCTACACCTTC.

This clone appeared a single time. The chain links TRBV28 to TRBJ1-1, with TRBD1 matching 7 bases. The germline V gene encodes CDR1 MDHEN and CDR2 SYDVKM. This CDR3 has 14 residues. The V segment lost 6 bases and the J segment 8 bases; nucleotides outside the gene matches: 12. The CDR3 nucleotides read TGTGCCAGCAGGGCTTTAAGATTGACAGGGGAAGCTTTCTTT. Its translation: CASRALRLTGEAFF.